This TCR beta chain was identified during a study of blood T cell repertoires in COVID-19. Study as a whole: The study drew acute and convalescent COVID-19 samples from the United States, Italy and Spain. PBMCs, B-cell-depleted T cells, or T cells were the source of the cDNA or gDNA that made up the material.

Assay: immunoSEQ multiplex PCR; the TCRdb copy retains only in-frame clones and omits some. The sample contains about 170,000 clones, roughly four fifths of which appear only once. Germline assignment: CDR1 SGHRS and CDR2 YFSETQ. The CDR3 is 15 residues long. V dropped 0 bases and J dropped 1 base, with 10 bases sitting between them. This TCR came from a human donor with acute or convalescent COVID-19. The donor label of this sample is uncertain. The sample taken for sequencing was peripheral blood. The V and J genes are TRBV5-1 and TRBJ1-1; D possibly corresponds to TRBD1 (5 bases). CDR3 DNA: TGCGCCAGCAGCTTGGCCCCAGGGCAGAACACTGAAGCTTTCTTT. This sequence encodes CASSLAPGQNTEAFF.